These T cell receptor beta chains were read from a single sample in a study of T cell responses to AZD1222 COVID-19 vaccine. Profiling relied on immunoSEQ multiplex PCR, and the TCRdb table lists in-frame clones only, not all of them. The table shows 130,000 or so clones, with 85% occurring only once. This sample comprised peripheral blood, obtained 28 days after the second dose of the MenACWY control vaccine. Receptor source: an adult who received the MenACWY meningococcal vaccine as a control. The CDR3 runs from the conserved cysteine through the conserved F or W. D genes are given only for firm matches. Size values are once, few and many counts, or a class for expanded clones, and some rows have none.

V gene	D gene	J gene	clone size	CDR3 DNA	CDR3 protein
TRBV6-5	NA	TRBJ1-1	NA	TGTGCCAGCACCCAGGGACTGATGAACACTGAAGCTTTCTTT	CASTQGLMNTEAFF
TRBV14	NA	TRBJ2-1	NA	TGTGCCAGCAGCCAAGTGGGGGACAAGTTCTTC	CASSQVGDKFF
TRBV5-1	TRBD2	TRBJ2-2	NA	TGCGCCAGCAGCTTTAGCGGGAGCGACACCGGGGAGCTGTTTTTT	CASSFSGSDTGELFF
TRBV6-1	TRBD1	TRBJ1-2	NA	TGTGCCAGCAGTGAAGGCCGGGGAGGGGGCCTCTATGGCTACACCTTC	CASSEGRGGGLYGYTF
TRBV27	NA	TRBJ2-7	once	TGTGCCAGCAGGAGATTACTAGGCGAGCAGTACTTC	CASRRLLGEQYF
TRBV7-3	NA	TRBJ2-1	NA	TGTGCCAGCAGCTTAGATAATCGGGGCGGGAATGAGCAGTTCTTC	CASSLDNRGGNEQFF
TRBV5-5	TRBD1	TRBJ2-2	NA	TGTGCCAGCAGCATACAGGGGGCAAGCACCGGGGAGCTGTTTTTT	CASSIQGASTGELFF
TRBV11-3	NA	TRBJ2-5	NA	TGTGCCAGCAGCTTAGTGGCGGGGAAAGAGACCCAGTACTTC	CASSLVAGKETQYF
TRBV6-6	NA	TRBJ1-2	NA	TGTGCCAGCAGTTTAGGTCGGGATGGCTACACCTTC	CASSLGRDGYTF
TRBV7-9	NA	TRBJ1-1	NA	TGTGCCAGCAGCGAGAGGATTGAGGACACTGAAGCTTTCTTT	CASSERIEDTEAFF
TRBV6-2/TRBV6-3	TRBD2	TRBJ2-1	NA	TGTGCCAGCAGTTACCTACGGACTAGCAACGGTGAGCAGTTCTTC	CASSYLRTSNGEQFF
TRBV5-5	NA	TRBJ1-3	NA	TGTGCCAGCAGGAGCCCTCCTGGAAACACCATATATTTT	CASRSPPGNTIYF
TRBV28	NA	TRBJ1-2	few	TGTGCCAGCAGTTATGAGGGTATGGGGGGCGGCTATGGCTACACCTTC	CASSYEGMGGGYGYTF
TRBV7-9	NA	TRBJ2-7	once	TGTGCCAGCAGCTTACGAGCGGGCCGAAACTACGAGCAGTACTTC	CASSLRAGRNYEQYF
TRBV27	TRBD1	TRBJ2-2	NA	TGTGCCAGCGGGCGGGGACAGGGGACCGGGGAGCTGTTTTTT	CASGRGQGTGELFF
TRBV5-1	TRBD2	TRBJ2-5	NA	TGCGCCAGCAGCTTAACGGGGGGGCCTTTAGAGACCCAGTACTTC	CASSLTGGPLETQYF
TRBV30	TRBD1	TRBJ2-2	NA	TGTGCCTGGAGGGGGGACAGGGGGACCGGGGAGCTGTTTTTT	CAWRGDRGTGELFF
TRBV30	NA	TRBJ2-1	NA	TGTGCCTGGAGTGACATGAGCTCCTACAATGAGCAGTTCTTC	CAWSDMSSYNEQFF
TRBV9	NA	TRBJ2-5	NA	TGTGCCAGCAGCGTCTCGGGTGGTCGAGGCGGAGAGACCCAGTACTTC	CASSVSGGRGGETQYF
TRBV5-4	NA	TRBJ1-4	NA	TGTGCCAGCAGCTTGGACCGGGCGCAAGAAAAACTGTTTTTT	CASSLDRAQEKLFF
TRBV3-1/TRBV3-2	NA	TRBJ1-2	NA	TGTGCCAGCAGCCAAGAAGAGCGGGTATTGGGACCTAACTATGGCTACACCTTC	CASSQEERVLGPNYGYTF
TRBV11-2	NA	TRBJ2-5	NA	TGTGCCAGCAGCTTAGTCCTCGAGACCCAGTACTTC	CASSLVLETQYF
TRBV15	TRBD1	TRBJ2-2	NA	TGTGCCACCAGCAGTCCTCAGGGGGCGAACACCGGGGAGCTGTTTTTT	CATSSPQGANTGELFF
TRBV2	NA	TRBJ2-1	few	TGTGCCAGCAGCAAGGCCGTGAGGGAGCAGTTCTTC	CASSKAVREQFF
TRBV10-3	TRBD1	TRBJ1-5	NA	TGTGCCATCAGTCCGGGACAGGGGTTTAATCAGCCCCAGCATTTT	CAISPGQGFNQPQHF
TRBV5-1	TRBD1	TRBJ1-4	NA	TGCGCCAGCAGCTTGCAGGGGGCCGTTGGTGAAAAACTGTTTTTT	CASSLQGAVGEKLFF
TRBV12-3/TRBV12-4	TRBD2	TRBJ2-7	NA	TGTGCCAGCAGTCGTAGCGGGGACCGCGAGCAGTACTTC	CASSRSGDREQYF
TRBV7-9	TRBD2	TRBJ2-1	NA	TGTGCCAGCAGCCCCGGGACTAGCGGGAGGCCTAATGAGCAGTTCTTC	CASSPGTSGRPNEQFF